The TCR beta chain described here comes from a study of vaccination effects on CD4 cells after COVID-19. About the research overall: BNT162b2 vaccine or mRNA-1273 vaccine was given to participants in two doses.

CDR1 and CDR2 from the germline V gene are ENHRY and SYGVKD. Trimming took 4 bases from V and 8 from J, leaving 14 bases between them. This CDR3 comprises 14 residues. Sequencing in the ViraFEST assay came after antigen-specific CD4+ T cells had been expanded with viral peptide pools, which were used to stimulate PBMC. The culture ran for approximately 10 days, and then CD4+ T cells were isolated. The person had PCR-confirmed SARS-CoV-2 infection between March and December 2020. The method was immunoSEQ multiplex PCR; TCRdb's version includes in-frame clones alone and lacks a portion of them. Among 25,000 to 35,000 clones listed, 65% to 75% were seen once. This clone has only a few counts. Its antigen is unidentified. Points from the study as a whole: Early post-infection timepoints were absent, and convalescent patients were few.

The specimen was CD4+ T cells from PBMCs cultured with a peptide pool, collected before COVID-19 vaccination. The origin of this receptor is a human donor who had a prior SARS-CoV-2 infection. The V and J genes are TRBV10-3 and TRBJ1-4, with D perhaps matching TRBD1 (5 bases). In DNA, the CDR3 is TGTGCCATCAGTGGGCAAGTGGGGACCGAAAAACTGTTTTTT. The encoded protein is CAISGQVGTEKLFF.